Listed here are 9 T cell receptor beta chains from one sample, sequenced in a study of T cell responses to AZD1222 COVID-19 vaccine. TCRdb's copy holds only in-frame clones and misses some; the assay was immunoSEQ multiplex PCR. The sample lists 70,000 or so clones, over 65% seen once, with approximately 23% in the top ten. The sample consisted of peripheral blood, taken 28 days after the second AZD1222 dose. The receptors here all came from an adult who received the AZD1222 COVID-19 vaccine.

This chain joins TRBV21-1 and TRBJ1-4; TRBD1 is the table's D call and was not checked against the DNA. TRBV21-1 has pseudogene status. CDR3 length equals 20 residues. The CDR3 is CASSRTRTGGLRATNEKLFF. The CDR3 region has the DNA TGTGCCAGCAGCAGAACCCGGACAGGGGGTTTAAGGGCAACTAATGAAAAACTGTTTTTT.

V usage is TRBV7-9 and J usage is TRBJ1-5; 9 bases are a match to TRBD1. Losses at the gene ends were 4 bases for V and 1 base for J; bases not matched to a gene: 2. Germline V CDR1 and CDR2: SEHNR, FQNEAQ (reference sequence). The CDR3 is made up of 15 amino acids. CDR3 in DNA: TGTGCCAGCAGCTGGGGGACAGGGAGCAATCAGCCCCAGCATTTT. This translates into CASSWGTGSNQPQHF.

With regard to this clone: A read error may account for a junction end that differs from germline. V usage is TRBV6-5 and J usage is TRBJ2-2; D may be TRBD2 (5 bases). The CDR3 contains 11 residues. The V gene's germline CDR1 is MNHEY and CDR2 SVGAGI. This CDR3 reads CAGANTGELFF. The CDR3 nucleotides read TGCGCGGGCGCGAACACCGGGGAGCTGTTTTTT.

This chain connects TRBV5-1 to TRBJ1-4; TRBD1 aligns across 7 bases. From germline, CDR1 is SGHRS and CDR2 YFSETQ. J was trimmed by 5 bases and V by 3 bases; bases with no gene match: 7. The CDR3 loop spans 15 amino acids. The CDR3 DNA follows: TGCGCCAGCAGCTCCTCCGGGACAGCGAATGAAAAACTGTTTTTT. This translates into CASSSSGTANEKLFF.

This clone was seen once. This sequence joins TRBV3-1 (or the pseudogene TRBV3-2) and TRBJ2-7; the match to TRBD1 covers 9 bases. This CDR3 region has 15 residues. Germline V lookup: CDR1 LGHDT, CDR2 YNNKEL (reference sequence). V trimming: 0 bases; J trimming: 5 bases; junction bases outside the gene matches: 5. The CDR3 DNA reads TGTGCCAGCAGCCAAGATACGACAGGGGGAGACGAGCAGTACTTC. This gives the protein CASSQDTTGGDEQYF.

The V and J genes are TRBV30 and TRBJ1-2; D is possibly TRBD1 (5 bases). The CDR3 is 15 amino acids. Germline CDR1 reads GTSNPN; CDR2 reads SVGIG (reference sequence). The V end lost 1 base, the J end lost 4 bases, and 16 bases lay between the germline ends. Written as DNA, the CDR3 is TGTGCCTGGAGTGGATCAGGGATAGGGACCTATGGCTACACCTTC. Encoded protein: CAWSGSGIGTYGYTF.

The V gene is TRBV18, the J gene TRBJ1-2; the D is unclear. Germline V gene data show CDR1 as KGHSH and CDR2 as LQKENI. The CDR3 length is 15 residues. V was cut by 0 bases and J by 4 bases, with 12 bases left in between. The CDR3 nucleotides read TGTGCCAGCTCACCACCGACATCCCGGAGCTATGGCTACACCTTC. This sequence encodes CASSPPTSRSYGYTF.

The table lists this clone with a count of one. The chain uses TRBV28 and TRBJ1-1; D is undetermined. V dropped 7 bases and J dropped 8 bases, with 11 bases sitting between them. CDR3 size: 11 residues. Germline V gives CDR1 MDHEN, CDR2 SYDVKM. CDR3 amino acids: CASTTRTEAFF. DNA for the CDR3: TGTGCCAGCACAACTCGGACCGAAGCTTTCTTT.

The J gene is TRBJ2-6, the V gene TRBV5-6; possible D gene TRBD2, 6 bases. Trimming removed 0 bases from V and 0 bases from J, with 13 bases in between. The germline gives CDR1 SGHDT, CDR2 YYEEEE. The CDR3 consists of 18 residues. The CDR3 region has the DNA TGTGCCAGCAGCTTGGTAGCGGTTGTCAGCTCTGGGGCCAACGTCCTGACTTTC. It specifies CASSLVAVVSSGANVLTF. Using reference TRBV5-6 and TRBJ2-6 for the parts outside the CDR3, the full variable domain is DAGVTQSPTHLIKTRGQQVTLRCSPKSGHDTVSWYQQALGQGPQFIFQYYEEEERQRGNFPDRFSGHQFPNYSSELNVNALLLGDSALYLCASSLVAVVSSGANVLTFGAGSRLTVL.